This TCR beta chain came from a study of blood T cell repertoires in COVID-19. Study details: Acute and convalescent COVID-19 specimens originated in the United States, Italy and Spain. T cells, B-cell-depleted T cells, or PBMCs supplied cDNA or gDNA.

The CDR3 covers 16 residues. Germline assignment: CDR1 MNHEY and CDR2 SMNVEV (reference sequence). Between the trimmed V and J ends, which lost 0 bases and 2 bases, there was a span of 13 bases. In the original workflow: Amplification of reference gene primers provided the estimated nucleated cell counts. Here immunoSEQ multiplex PCR was the method, and the copy in TCRdb shows in-frame clones only, minus some. The V and J calls and clone size were taken over from that table, and D and trimming were inferred from the DNA. Found here are roughly 78,000 clones, around four fifths of them singletons; the top ten hold about 20%.

Sample: peripheral blood. The sequence derives from a woman older than 75 with acute or convalescent COVID-19. This chain links TRBV27 with TRBJ1-2; D possibly corresponds to TRBD1 (5 bases). In DNA form, the CDR3 reads TGTGCCAGCAGTTTATCTGGGGCCAGTATGAACTATGGCTACACCTTC. The encoded protein is CASSLSGASMNYGYTF.